Below are 5 T cell receptor beta chains sequenced from a single sample in a study of shared clonotypes between healthy human individuals (dated by TCRdb to between 2020 and 2021). Receptor amplification or capture employed the immunoSEQ multiplex PCR assay. The table comes from immuneACCESS by way of TCRdb, which keeps in-frame sequences with V and J called. Part of the clones is missing from these tables; in studies checked, under half for an unresolved V gene and the rest for unknown reasons. In all, the sample holds 600,000 to 700,000 clones, and 73% of those were seen once. The top ten constitute 1.5% to 2% of the sample. Sequenced sample: memory CD4+ T cells sorted from blood. What this sample's cell subset or site label stands for: CD45RA-negative fraction. These receptors all stem from a woman in her twenties or thirties in good health.

The gene calls are TRBV28 and TRBJ2-7, with 9 positions matching TRBD1. CDR3 length equals 14 residues. Germline values: CDR1 MDHEN, CDR2 SYDVKM. With 2 bases clipped from V and 4 bases from J, the junction kept 3 bases outside the gene matches. The CDR3 loop reads CASSLGTGLYEQYF. The CDR3 bases are TGTGCCAGCAGTTTAGGGACAGGGCTTTACGAGCAGTACTTC.

This chain connects TRBV6-5 to TRBJ1-5; the D gene is possibly TRBD1 (6 bases). The V and J ends lost 6 bases and 1 base respectively, with 13 bases between them. The germline gives CDR1 MNHEY, CDR2 SVGAGI. This CDR3 is 15 amino acids long. CDR3 region: CASSWGQYSNQPQHF. CDR3 nucleotides: TGTGCCAGCAGCTGGGGACAATACAGCAATCAGCCCCAGCATTTT.

This chain joins TRBV5-1 and TRBJ2-1; D may be TRBD1 or TRBD2 (5 bases each). CDR1 and CDR2 from the germline V gene are SGHRS and YFSETQ. Deletions cut 5 bases from V and 6 bases from J, with 12 bases between. The CDR3 contains 13 residues. Here the CDR3 DNA reads TGCGCCAGCAGGGACGGGACCATCAATGAGCAGTTCTTC. This translates into CASRDGTINEQFF.

This chain connects TRBV30 to TRBJ2-7; D is unresolved. This CDR3 has 14 amino acids. Germline V gives CDR1 GTSNPN, CDR2 SVGIG (reference sequence). Trimming removed 4 bases from V and 2 bases from J, with 15 bases in between. The CDR3 region is CAWKPDPRTYEQYF. CDR3 sequence (DNA): TGTGCCTGGAAGCCTGACCCAAGAACCTACGAGCAGTACTTC.

The CDR3 region has the DNA TGTGCCAGCAGCCCGATTACACCCAACTATGGCTACACCTTC. It specifies CASSPITPNYGYTF. The gene calls are TRBV7-9 and TRBJ1-2; D call uncertain. Trimming removed 5 bases from V and 2 bases from J, with 12 bases in between. The CDR3 sequence is 14 residues long. Germline lookup yields CDR1 SEHNR and CDR2 FQNEAQ (reference sequence).